Listed here are 8 T cell receptor beta chains from one sample, sequenced in a study of T cells in Graves' hyperthyroidism and ophthalmopathy. RNA transcripts served as the template for amplifying TCR beta CDR3 regions. When the TCR CDR3 underwent first-round RT-PCR, the HTBI primer set was used. MiXCR was run by TCRdb on the multiplex PCR reads, yielding one entry per CDR3 protein. The table includes 480,000 or so distinct CDR3 sequences, around 50% detected once. Sequencing was performed on peripheral blood or thyroid tissue (not recorded which). These receptors all come from an adult woman with Graves' disease, either hyperthyroidism or ophthalmopathy (not recorded which).

This clonotype came up many times. The genes are TRBV20-1 and TRBJ2-6; tentative D call: TRBD2 (5 bases). The germline V gene encodes CDR1 DFQATT and CDR2 SNEGSKA (reference sequence). CDR3 size: 15 residues. Here the CDR3 DNA reads TGCAGCGGCTCAGCGGCCCATGAGGGGGCCAACGTCCTGACTTTC. Encoded protein: CSGSAAHEGANVLTF.

This chain uses TRBV29-1 with TRBJ2-7, with D possibly being TRBD2 (5 bases). The CDR3 totals 13 residues. From germline, CDR1 is SQVTM and CDR2 ANQGSEA. V was cut by 8 bases and J by 2 bases, with 16 bases left in between. The CDR3 here is CSQDYGLPYEQYF. The CDR3 nucleotides are TGCAGCCAAGATTACGGACTTCCCTACGAGCAGTACTTC.

This clonotype was counted many times. V gene TRBV7-9 combines with J gene TRBJ2-5, with TRBD2 identical over 11 bases. With V trimmed by 2 bases and J by 4 bases, 6 bases remained unmatched. The CDR3 is 16 residues long. Germline V lookup: CDR1 SEHNR, CDR2 FQNEAQ (reference sequence). This CDR3 is CASSLNWLAGGETQYF. As DNA, the CDR3 is TGTGCCAGCAGCTTAAATTGGCTAGCGGGAGGAGAGACCCAGTACTTC.

This clonotype was counted ten times or more. The chain links TRBV11-2 to TRBJ2-7; D could derive from TRBD1 or TRBD2 (6 bases each). Germline loops: CDR1 SGHAT, CDR2 FQNNGV. Deletions cut 3 bases from V and 1 base from J, with 16 bases between. CDR3 length: 16 residues. CDR3 sequence: CASSFLGGGSSYEQYF. The CDR3 DNA sequence: TGTGCCAGCAGCTTCCTAGGGGGAGGTTCTTCCTACGAGCAGTACTTC.

This clonotype was recorded many times. The chain has TRBV20-1 and TRBJ2-7, with 8 positions matching TRBD2. Trimming took 4 bases from V and 2 from J; bases not matched to a gene: 16. Germline CDR1 reads DFQATT; CDR2 reads SNEGSKA (reference sequence). The CDR3 sequence is 17 residues long. The CDR3 DNA reads as TGCAGTGCTAAGGTGACAGTCCAGACTAGCGCCCCCTACGAGCAGTACTTC. Its protein product is CSAKVTVQTSAPYEQYF.

This chain joins TRBV29-1 and TRBJ1-5; D unresolved. The germline CDR1 and CDR2 sequences are SQVTM and ANQGSEA. The CDR3 sequence is 11 residues long. V lost 8 bases and J 3 bases, leaving 8 bases between the germline ends. The CDR3 is CSLVDNQPQHF. The CDR3, as DNA: TGCAGCTTAGTCGACAATCAGCCCCAGCATTTT.

This clonotype was seen many times. This chain connects TRBV9 to TRBJ2-7; 7 positions agree with TRBD2. CDR3 length: 14 residues. Germline V gene lookup returns CDR1 SGDLS and CDR2 YYNGEE. V dropped 1 base and J dropped 2; count of bases not matched to a gene: 3. CDR3 residues: CASSVRGTTYEQYF. CDR3 in DNA: TGTGCCAGCAGCGTACGCGGGACTACCTACGAGCAGTACTTC.

Comment on this clonotype: Compared with germline, one end of the junction differs, possibly owing to a read error. In DNA form, the CDR3 reads TGTGCCAGCAGTTTAAAGGGGAGGAACGCTGAAGCTTTCTTT. Its translation: CASSLKGRNAEAFF. V is TRBV12-3 or TRBV12-4 and J is TRBJ1-1; the D gene is possibly TRBD1 (5 bases). The CDR3 is made up of 14 amino acids.